One sample yielded the 16 T cell receptor beta chains listed below, sequenced in a study of graft-versus-host responses after intestinal transplantation. Here immunoSEQ multiplex PCR was the method, and the copy in TCRdb shows in-frame clones only, minus some. The sample holds 57,000 or so clones; about 93% are singletons and the top ten take about 2.9%. The specimen was PBMCs, collected about 120 days after intestinal transplantation. The receptors were sampled from a human patient who received an intestinal transplant, so some T cells may come from the graft donor.

V gene TRBV14 combines with J gene TRBJ1-3; no reliable D call. Germline V CDR1 and CDR2: SGHDN, FVKESK. Trimming pared 0 bases from V and 4 bases from J, leaving 10 bases between. CDR3 size: 15 residues. The chain's CDR3 is CASSQDTTAGNTIYF. In nucleotides, the CDR3 is TGTGCCAGCAGCCAAGATACGACCGCCGGAAACACCATATATTTT.

The chain combines TRBV11-2 with TRBJ2-7; 9 nucleotides match TRBD2. V trimming: 7 bases; J trimming: 0 bases; junction bases outside the gene matches: 13. This CDR3 spans 17 amino acids. The germline gives CDR1 SGHAT, CDR2 FQNNGV. The CDR3 nucleotides read TGTGCCAGCACCCTCGAGAGGCTAGCGGGAACCTCCTACGAGCAGTACTTC. This encodes CASTLERLAGTSYEQYF.

This clone was seen a single time. The genes are TRBV21-1 and TRBJ2-5; the DNA was not compared with TRBD2, the D call given in the table. TRBV21-1 is shown as a pseudogene. The CDR3 has 13 residues. The CDR3 sequence is CASSRGGAETQYF. CDR3 in DNA: TGTGCCAGCAGCAGGGGGGGCGCAGAGACCCAGTACTTC.

The V and J genes are TRBV21-1 and TRBJ2-7; TRBD2, the table's D call, was not compared with the DNA. TRBV21-1 is listed as a pseudogene. This CDR3 contains 16 residues. CDR3 region: CASSRGGPTDSYEQYF. The DNA of the CDR3 is TGTGCCAGCAGCCGGGGGGGCCCCACCGACTCCTACGAGCAGTACTTC.

This clone appeared once. The chain links TRBV7-8 to TRBJ2-7; D may be TRBD1 or TRBD2 (6 bases each). V was trimmed by 5 bases and J by 7 bases, leaving 12 bases between them. This CDR3 comprises 12 residues. CDR1 is SGHVS and CDR2 is FQNEAQ in the germline V gene. The CDR3 region is CASSTQGREQYF. The CDR3 DNA reads TGTGCCAGCAGCACTCAGGGGAGGGAGCAGTACTTC.

The chain couples TRBV2 to TRBJ2-1, with D possibly being TRBD1 (5 bases). Trimming pared 7 bases from V and 8 bases from J, leaving 18 bases between. The CDR3 extends over 14 amino acids. Germline loops: CDR1 SNHLY, CDR2 FYNNEI. CDR3 loop: CASIKEPLGHEQFF. As DNA, the CDR3 is TGTGCCAGCATTAAGGAGCCCCTGGGGCATGAGCAGTTCTTC.

The chain uses TRBV9 and TRBJ2-5, with D unresolved. The CDR3 covers 14 residues. CDR1 SGDLS and CDR2 YYNGEE come from the germline V gene. Deletions cut 4 bases from V and 5 bases from J, with 15 bases between. This CDR3 reads CASSPSRWRETQYF. CDR3 nucleotide sequence: TGTGCCAGCAGCCCCTCACGGTGGCGGGAGACCCAGTACTTC.

This clone has just a few counts. J is TRBJ2-3 and V is TRBV28, with D possibly TRBD2 on 5 matching bases. Germline CDR1 reads MDHEN; CDR2 reads SYDVKM. This CDR3 region has 16 residues. V was trimmed by 3 bases and J by 2 bases, leaving 15 bases between them. The CDR3 coding sequence is TGTGCCAGCAGTTTGATGAAGGACCTAGCCACAGATACGCAGTATTTT. Its protein is CASSLMKDLATDTQYF.

The chain employs TRBV30 and TRBJ1-1; 8 bases fit TRBD1. The CDR3 loop spans 13 amino acids. CDR1 is GTSNPN and CDR2 is SVGIG in the germline V gene (reference sequence). The V segment lost 5 bases and the J segment 0 bases; nucleotides outside the gene matches: 2. CDR3 residues: CAWDRGLNTEAFF. Written as DNA, the CDR3 is TGTGCCTGGGACAGGGGCTTGAACACTGAAGCTTTCTTT. Together with reference TRBV30 and TRBJ1-1, the CDR3 gives the full variable domain: SQTIHQWPATLVQPVGSPLSLECTVEGTSNPNLYWYRQAAGRGLQLLFYSVGIGQISSEVPQNLSASRPQDRQFILSSKKLLLSDSGFYLCAWDRGLNTEAFFGQGTRLTVV.

The V and J genes are TRBV19 and TRBJ1-1, with 7 bases lining up with TRBD1. The CDR3 spans 14 residues. Germline CDR1 reads LNHDA; CDR2 reads SQIVND (reference sequence). The J segment lost 1 base and the V segment lost 3 bases, leaving 2 bases of the junction unmatched. Written as DNA, the CDR3 is TGTGCCAGTAGTATGTCAGGGGGGAACACTGAAGCTTTCTTT. Amino acids: CASSMSGGNTEAFF.

The chain carries TRBV19 and TRBJ1-2; 8 bases line up with TRBD1. The CDR3 is 14 residues long. The germline V gene encodes CDR1 LNHDA and CDR2 SQIVND (reference sequence). The junction had 7 bases not matched to a gene; V was cut back by 7 bases and J by 3 bases. DNA for the CDR3: TGTGCCAGTAACCCGGACAGGGCAGACTATGGCTACACCTTC. Protein: CASNPDRADYGYTF.

This clone was recorded only once. The chain employs TRBV2 and TRBJ1-1; D not certain. The CDR3 runs 13 residues. V dropped 2 bases and J dropped 1 base, with 5 bases sitting between them. The germline gives CDR1 SNHLY, CDR2 FYNNEI. The CDR3: CASSESRNTEAFF. CDR3 coding DNA: TGTGCCAGCAGTGAAAGCAGGAACACTGAAGCTTTCTTT.

The rearrangement joins TRBV5-6 to TRBJ2-2; 8 bases fit TRBD1. Germline values: CDR1 SGHDT, CDR2 YYEEEE. Trimming at V came to 3 bases and at J to 2 bases, leaving 6 bases not matched to a gene. This CDR3 contains 16 residues. CDR3 in DNA: TGTGCCAGCAGCTCCACAGGGGGACCCAACACCGGGGAGCTGTTTTTT. Encoded protein: CASSSTGGPNTGELFF.

This clone has a single count. The chain uses TRBV18 and TRBJ1-3, with TRBD1 matching 8 bases. Germline CDR1 is KGHSH and CDR2 is LQKENI. Trimming at V came to 2 bases and at J to 5 bases, leaving 8 bases not matched to a gene. The CDR3 runs to 16 residues. The CDR3 here is CASSPSVQGARNTIYF. CDR3 nucleotide sequence: TGTGCCAGCTCACCAAGCGTCCAGGGGGCTAGAAACACCATATATTTT.

This chain uses TRBV2 with TRBJ1-1; 7 bases line up with TRBD1. The CDR3 has 13 amino acids. With V trimmed by 8 bases and J by 1 base, 4 bases remained unmatched. Germline V lookup: CDR1 SNHLY, CDR2 FYNNEI. This CDR3 reads CASRRTGNTEAFF. CDR3 in DNA: TGTGCCAGCCGGCGGACAGGGAACACTGAAGCTTTCTTT.

The V call is TRBV4-1, the J call TRBJ1-2, with no clear D. V lost 6 bases, J lost 0 bases, and 8 bases lay in between. This CDR3 spans 13 amino acids. CDR1 is MGHRA, CDR2 YSYEKL, per germline. DNA of the CDR3: TGCGCCAGCAGGCCGACGGCTAACTATGGCTACACCTTC. Protein sequence: CASRPTANYGYTF.